This T cell receptor beta chain was retrieved from a study of post-analysis software for immune sequencing data. On the study more broadly: Included among the disease courses, which were recorded for the cohort, were relapsing-remitting, secondary progressive and progressive-relapsing multiple sclerosis.

The study, taken as a whole, reports: Significantly decreased normalized Chao1 diversity was recorded for multiple sclerosis patients relative to controls. Patients used five TRBV segments, including TRBV5-6, TRBV5-1 and TRBV20-1, more often than controls.

Included in the TCR beta cDNA libraries were unique molecular identifiers. The yield from roughly 1 to 10 million T cells was around 500,000 cDNA molecules in total. TCRdb passed the PCR reads through MiXCR, listing each CDR3 protein once. The sample includes about 820,000 distinct CDR3 sequences, approximately 57% of them seen just once. In regard to this clonotype: The antigen is undetermined.

Germline V lookup: CDR1 SEHNR, CDR2 FQNEAQ (reference sequence). Trimming pared 3 bases from V and 2 bases from J, leaving 14 bases between. This CDR3 has 17 amino acids. The chain joins TRBV7-9 to TRBJ2-6; no clear D. The sequence derives from a girl between 10 and 17 years old with multiple sclerosis. The specimen sequenced was blood. CDR3 DNA: TGTGCCAGCAGCTTGAATCGGGTAGAGACTGGGGCCAACGTCCTGACTTTC. Translating gives CASSLNRVETGANVLTF.